The 19 T cell receptor beta chains below were found in one sample sequenced in a study of OX40 agonist ivuxolimab in advanced cancers. Sequencing was performed with immunoSEQ multiplex PCR; in TCRdb, only in-frame clones are kept and a portion is missing. The data contain approximately 86,000 clones, approximately 91% of them singletons. Here the sequenced sample was CD4+ or CD8+ T cells sorted from blood, taken in a trial of the OX40 agonist ivuxolimab. These receptors all come from an adult with an advanced solid tumor such as melanoma, head and neck, liver or kidney cancer.

This chain connects TRBV7-3 to TRBJ2-3; 7 bases align to TRBD2. This CDR3 spans 14 amino acids. Per germline, CDR1 SGHTA and CDR2 FQGTGA. V trimming: 2 bases; J trimming: 4 bases; junction bases outside the gene matches: 3. CDR3 residues: CASSLGGRSDTQYF. Written as DNA, the CDR3 is TGTGCCAGCAGCTTAGGCGGGAGATCAGATACGCAGTATTTT.

The CDR3 spells CASSVEPSTNEQFF. For the CDR3, the DNA is TGTGCCAGCAGCGTAGAGCCATCTACCAATGAGCAGTTCTTC. The V call is TRBV9, the J call TRBJ2-1; no reliable D call. The ends were cut back, 0 bases at V and 6 bases at J, with 10 bases in the middle. From germline, CDR1 is SGDLS and CDR2 YYNGEE. This CDR3 is 14 amino acids long.

V is TRBV12-5 and J is TRBJ2-1, with D tentatively TRBD1 (6 bases). V lost 6 bases and J 5 bases, leaving 11 bases between the germline ends. Germline CDR1 is LGHNT and CDR2 is FRNRAP. This CDR3 comprises 13 residues. The CDR3 nucleotides read TGTGCTAGTGGACGGGCAGGGGACAATGAGCAGTTCTTC. Translation: CASGRAGDNEQFF.

The chain recombines TRBV29-1 with TRBJ2-1, with TRBD2 identical over 9 bases. CDR3 length: 14 residues. J was trimmed by 10 bases and V by 6 bases; bases with no gene match: 13. The germline gives CDR1 SQVTM, CDR2 ANQGSEA. The CDR3 region is CSVWWREGFREQFF. The CDR3 DNA reads TGCAGCGTGTGGTGGCGGGAGGGCTTTCGAGAGCAGTTCTTC.

In regard to this clone: This specimen includes other DNA sequences encoding the same CDR3. The chain joins TRBV6-5 to TRBJ1-5; no clear D. V was trimmed by 9 bases and J by 0 bases, leaving 9 bases between them. Germline V gene lookup returns CDR1 MNHEY and CDR2 SVGAGI. The CDR3 spans 13 residues. The CDR3: CASSPNSNQPQHF. The CDR3 DNA reads as TGTGCCAGTTCCCCCAATAGCAATCAGCCCCAGCATTTT.

The rearrangement links TRBV11-2 to TRBJ2-2; no clear D gene. The CDR3 is made up of 15 amino acids. Germline V gives CDR1 SGHAT, CDR2 FQNNGV. V lost 1 base and J lost 1, with 7 bases in between. The CDR3 bases are TGTGCCAGCAGCTTAGTCGGTGGGAACACCGGGGAGCTGTTTTTT. It translates to CASSLVGGNTGELFF.

The J gene is TRBJ2-7, the V gene TRBV21-1. TRBV21-1 is listed as a pseudogene. The CDR3 is 15 amino acids. The DNA of the CDR3 is TGTGCCAGCAGCCCCCGGAGAGGGACCTACTACGAGCAGTACTTC. This sequence encodes CASSPRRGTYYEQYF.

The rearrangement joins TRBV19 to TRBJ1-5, with TRBD1 matching over 9 bases. J lost 7 bases, V lost 4 bases, and 11 bases had no gene match. This CDR3 region has 16 residues. Germline V gene data show CDR1 as LNHDA and CDR2 as SQIVND (reference sequence). As DNA, the CDR3 is TGTGCCAGTAGTACCCTGGGACAGGGAGCGGGACAGCCCCAGCATTTT. Encoded protein: CASSTLGQGAGQPQHF.

The CDR3 here is CASRSGPDTQYF. The DNA of the CDR3 is TGTGCCAGCCGGAGTGGGCCAGATACGCAGTATTTT. The V gene is TRBV6-1, the J gene TRBJ2-3, with unresolved D. V was cut by 8 bases and J by 4 bases, with 10 bases left in between. Germline assignment: CDR1 MNHNS and CDR2 SASEGT. CDR3 length: 12 residues.

This sequence joins TRBV5-1 and TRBJ2-7; tentatively, D is TRBD2 (6 bases). Looked up from germline, CDR1 is SGHRS and CDR2 is YFSETQ. V shed 5 bases and J shed 6 bases, with 18 bases lying between them. CDR3 length equals 14 residues. The CDR3 nucleotides are TGCGCCAGCAGTAGGTCGGGAGAGTCTTCCGAGCAGTACTTC. It encodes CASSRSGESSEQYF.

V gene TRBV7-2 combines with J gene TRBJ2-2, with D possibly TRBD2 on 6 matching bases. Germline V lookup: CDR1 SGHTA, CDR2 FQGNSA. The CDR3 has 17 residues. V lost 2 bases and J 4 bases, leaving 17 bases between the germline ends. The CDR3 here is CASSLHPPGEVTGELFF. The CDR3 nucleotides are TGTGCCAGCAGCTTACACCCCCCGGGAGAAGTCACCGGGGAGCTGTTTTTT.

This chain uses TRBV10-2 with TRBJ2-7; 9 nucleotides match TRBD1. Germline CDR1 WSHSY, CDR2 SAAADI. The CDR3 contains 14 residues. The V segment lost 9 bases and the J segment 2 bases; nucleotides outside the gene matches: 8. The CDR3 sequence is CASLAQGAAYEQYF. The CDR3, as DNA: TGCGCCAGTTTGGCACAGGGGGCCGCCTACGAGCAGTACTTC.

The chain is built from TRBV7-9 and TRBJ1-2, with a possible D match to TRBD1 (6 bases). Trimming took 5 bases from V and 6 from J, leaving 13 bases between them. The CDR3 is made up of 13 amino acids. Germline-derived CDR1 and CDR2 are SEHNR and FQNEAQ (reference sequence). In DNA, the CDR3 is TGTGCCAGCAGCCTGGCGGGGGCTGATGGCTACACCTTC. This encodes CASSLAGADGYTF.

This chain joins TRBV15 and TRBJ1-5; possibly TRBD1 for D (6 bases). Between the trimmed V and J ends, which lost 0 bases and 6 bases, there was a span of 12 bases. CDR1 is LNHNV and CDR2 is YYDKDF in the germline V gene (reference sequence). The CDR3 length is 15 residues. CDR3 protein: CATSRDTGLSQPQHF. The CDR3 nucleotides read TGTGCCACCAGCAGAGATACAGGGTTGAGTCAGCCCCAGCATTTT. The variable domain in full, with the rest retrieved from reference TRBV15 and TRBJ1-5, is DAMVIQNPRYQVTQFGKPVTLSCSQTLNHNVMYWYQQKSSQAPKLLFHYYDKDFNNEADTPDNFQSRRPNTSFCFLDIRSPGLGDTAMYLCATSRDTGLSQPQHFGDGTRLSIL.

This clone was picked up one time. This chain uses TRBV27 with TRBJ1-5, with D possibly being TRBD1 (6 bases). The CDR3 consists of 19 residues. CDR1 and CDR2 (germline): MNHEY, SMNVEV (reference sequence). Trimming left V 2 bases short and J 2 bases short, with 22 bases between. CDR3 coding DNA: TGTGCCAGCAGTTTACCACCAATTAATCCGACAGGCCGCAATCAGCCCCAGCATTTT. This gives the protein CASSLPPINPTGRNQPQHF.

This clone has a single count. This chain uses TRBV7-2 with TRBJ2-7; tentative D call: TRBD2 (6 bases). Trimming removed 1 base from V and 2 bases from J, with 12 bases in between. Germline loops: CDR1 SGHTA, CDR2 FQGNSA. This CDR3 region has 15 residues. Written as DNA, the CDR3 is TGTGCCAGCAGCTTAGGGGTGGGGGGTGCCTACGAGCAGTACTTC. Its translation: CASSLGVGGAYEQYF.

The chain has TRBV7-9 and TRBJ2-7; D is perhaps TRBD1 or TRBD2 (5 bases each). The CDR3 length is 13 residues. The V gene's germline CDR1 is SEHNR and CDR2 FQNEAQ (reference sequence). Trimming removed 7 bases at V and 2 bases at J, with 12 bases between. CDR3: CASTPGTAYEQYF. In nucleotides, the CDR3 is TGTGCCAGCACCCCTGGGACGGCCTACGAGCAGTACTTC.

The chain has TRBV28 and TRBJ1-3, with D possibly matching TRBD1 (5 bases). The CDR3 has 16 residues. Germline CDR1 reads MDHEN; CDR2 reads SYDVKM. The V end lost 7 bases, the J end lost 1 base, and 17 bases lay between the germline ends. The CDR3 loop is CASTREGRFSGNTIYF. For the CDR3, the DNA is TGTGCCAGCACCAGAGAGGGGCGGTTTTCTGGAAACACCATATATTTT.

This chain joins TRBV27 and TRBJ2-1; 15 bases agree with TRBD2. The CDR3 spans 16 residues. V dropped 5 bases and J dropped 9; count of bases not matched to a gene: 8. Per germline, CDR1 MNHEY and CDR2 SMNVEV (reference sequence). This CDR3 is CASSPPGLAGGAEQFF. The CDR3 DNA follows: TGTGCCAGCAGTCCACCGGGACTAGCGGGAGGCGCTGAGCAGTTCTTC.